Listed below are T cell receptor beta chains from one sample, sequenced in a study of neurological immune-mediated disorders. TCRdb reprocessed the 5' RACE reads with MiXCR, giving one entry per CDR3 protein. Seen here are about 30,000 distinct CDR3 sequences, approximately 5.4% observed once, and the top ten hold about 2.1%. Input material: CD4+ T cells from blood. These TCRs come from a woman in her fifties or sixties in good health. CDR3s leave out the opening cysteine and the closing phenylalanine or tryptophan.

V,J,CDR3
TRBV5-1,TRBJ2-3,ASSFGSGSTDTQY
TRBV20-1,TRBJ1-2,SARTGGSYGYT
TRBV2,TRBJ1-1,ATTPTRTGRGTEAF
TRBV5-1,TRBJ2-7,ASRSGQMTYEQY
TRBV20-1,TRBJ2-3,SARVRHLTDTQY
TRBV5-1,TRBJ2-2,ASSLGGNTGELF
TRBV20-1,TRBJ2-1,SAHPPGHNEQF
TRBV28,TRBJ2-7,ASSLPPRRIGSSYEQY
TRBV5-8,TRBJ1-1,ASSFRVSTEAF
TRBV12-2,TRBJ1-5,ASRFRWGLYSNQPQH